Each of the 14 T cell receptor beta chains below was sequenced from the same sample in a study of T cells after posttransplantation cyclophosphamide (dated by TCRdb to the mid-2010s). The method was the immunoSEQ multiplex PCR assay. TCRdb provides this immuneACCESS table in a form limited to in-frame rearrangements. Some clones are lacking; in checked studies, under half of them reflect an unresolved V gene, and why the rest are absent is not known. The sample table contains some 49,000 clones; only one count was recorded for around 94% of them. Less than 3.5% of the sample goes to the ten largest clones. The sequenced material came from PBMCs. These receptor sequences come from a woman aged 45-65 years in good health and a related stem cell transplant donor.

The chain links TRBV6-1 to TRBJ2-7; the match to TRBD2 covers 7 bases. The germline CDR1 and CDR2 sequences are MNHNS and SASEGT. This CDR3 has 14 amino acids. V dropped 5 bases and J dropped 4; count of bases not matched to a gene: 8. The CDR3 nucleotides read TGTGCCAGCAGTCGACTCGGCGGGGGATACGAGCAGTACTTC. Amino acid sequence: CASSRLGGGYEQYF.

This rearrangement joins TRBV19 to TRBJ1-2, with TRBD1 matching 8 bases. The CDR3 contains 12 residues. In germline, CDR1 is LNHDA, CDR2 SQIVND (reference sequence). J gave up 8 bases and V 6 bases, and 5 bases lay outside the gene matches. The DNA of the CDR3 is TGTGCCAGTAGCCAGGGGGCGATGGGCTACACCTTC. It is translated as CASSQGAMGYTF.

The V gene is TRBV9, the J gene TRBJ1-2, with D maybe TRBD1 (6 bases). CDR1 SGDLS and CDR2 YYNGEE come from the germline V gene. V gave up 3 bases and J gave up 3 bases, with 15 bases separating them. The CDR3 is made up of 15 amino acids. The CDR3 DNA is TGTGCCAGCAGCGCAGAAACCGGGACACACTATGGCTACACCTTC. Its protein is CASSAETGTHYGYTF.

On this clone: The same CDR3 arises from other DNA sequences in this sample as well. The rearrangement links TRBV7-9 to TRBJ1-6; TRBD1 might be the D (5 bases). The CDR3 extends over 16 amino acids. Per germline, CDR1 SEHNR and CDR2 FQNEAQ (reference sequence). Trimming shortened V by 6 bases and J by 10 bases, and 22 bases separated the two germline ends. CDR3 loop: CASSLRPDSGGSPLHF. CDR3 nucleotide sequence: TGTGCCAGCAGTTTACGTCCTGACTCGGGGGGATCACCCCTCCACTTT.

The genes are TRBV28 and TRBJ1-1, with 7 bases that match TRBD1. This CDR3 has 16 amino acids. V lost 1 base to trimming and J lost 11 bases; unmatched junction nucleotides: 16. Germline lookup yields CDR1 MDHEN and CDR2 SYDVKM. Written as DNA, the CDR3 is TGTGCCAGCAGTTTATTCTCTCCGCGGGAGGGGGCGTATGCTTTCTTT. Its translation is CASSLFSPREGAYAFF.

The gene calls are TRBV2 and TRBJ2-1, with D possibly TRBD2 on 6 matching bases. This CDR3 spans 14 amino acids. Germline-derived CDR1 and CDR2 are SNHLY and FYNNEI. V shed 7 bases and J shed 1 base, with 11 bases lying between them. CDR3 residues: CASTLRGSYNEQFF. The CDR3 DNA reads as TGTGCCAGCACCCTTCGGGGGTCCTACAATGAGCAGTTCTTC.

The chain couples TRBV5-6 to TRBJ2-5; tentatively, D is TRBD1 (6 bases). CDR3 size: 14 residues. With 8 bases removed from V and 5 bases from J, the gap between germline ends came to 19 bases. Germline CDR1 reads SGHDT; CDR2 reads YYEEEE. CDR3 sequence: CASSSPGVRETQYF. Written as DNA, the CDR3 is TGTGCCAGTAGTTCACCAGGGGTAAGGGAGACCCAGTACTTC.

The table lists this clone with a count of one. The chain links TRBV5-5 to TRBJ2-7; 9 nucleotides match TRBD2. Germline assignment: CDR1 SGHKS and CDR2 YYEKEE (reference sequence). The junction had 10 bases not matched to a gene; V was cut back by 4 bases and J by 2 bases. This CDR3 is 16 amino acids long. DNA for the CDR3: TGTGCCAGCAGCCCCCTCGGGCTAGCGGGAACCTACGAGCAGTACTTC. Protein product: CASSPLGLAGTYEQYF.

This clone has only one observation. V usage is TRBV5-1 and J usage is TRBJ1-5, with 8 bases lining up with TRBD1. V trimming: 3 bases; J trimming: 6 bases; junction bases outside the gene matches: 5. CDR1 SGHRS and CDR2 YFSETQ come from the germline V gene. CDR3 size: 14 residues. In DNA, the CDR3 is TGCGCCAGCAGCTCGGGACAGGTTGGTCAGCCCCAGCATTTT. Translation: CASSSGQVGQPQHF.

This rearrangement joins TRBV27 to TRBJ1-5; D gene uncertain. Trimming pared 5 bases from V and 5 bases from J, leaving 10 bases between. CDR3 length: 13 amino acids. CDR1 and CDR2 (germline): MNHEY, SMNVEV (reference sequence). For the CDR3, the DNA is TGTGCCAGCAGTCGAACTCGAGATCAGCCCCAGCATTTT. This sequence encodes CASSRTRDQPQHF.

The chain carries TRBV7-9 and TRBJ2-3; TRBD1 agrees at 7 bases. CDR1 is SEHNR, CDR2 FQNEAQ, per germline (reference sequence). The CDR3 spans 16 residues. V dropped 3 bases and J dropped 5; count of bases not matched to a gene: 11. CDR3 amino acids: CASSFGGRGPGDTQYF. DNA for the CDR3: TGTGCCAGCAGCTTCGGAGGAAGGGGGCCAGGAGATACGCAGTATTTT.

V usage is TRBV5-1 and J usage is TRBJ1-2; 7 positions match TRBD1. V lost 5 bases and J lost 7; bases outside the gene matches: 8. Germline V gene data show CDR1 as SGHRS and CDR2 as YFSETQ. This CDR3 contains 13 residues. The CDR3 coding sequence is TGCGCCAGCAGTCCGACAGGGACGGCTGGCTACACCTTC. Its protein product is CASSPTGTAGYTF.

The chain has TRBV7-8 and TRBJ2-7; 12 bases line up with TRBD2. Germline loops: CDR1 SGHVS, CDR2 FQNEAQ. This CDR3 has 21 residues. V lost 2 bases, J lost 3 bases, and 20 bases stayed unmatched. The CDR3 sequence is CASSLKPRGDFATSGGYEQYF. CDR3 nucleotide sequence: TGTGCCAGCAGCTTAAAGCCCCGAGGTGATTTTGCGACTAGCGGGGGCTACGAGCAGTACTTC.

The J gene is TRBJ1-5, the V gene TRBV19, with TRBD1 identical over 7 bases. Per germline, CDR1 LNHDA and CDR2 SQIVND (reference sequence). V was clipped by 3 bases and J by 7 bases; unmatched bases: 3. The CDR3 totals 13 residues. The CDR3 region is CASSINRGQPQHF. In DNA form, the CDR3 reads TGTGCCAGTAGTATCAACAGGGGCCAGCCCCAGCATTTT. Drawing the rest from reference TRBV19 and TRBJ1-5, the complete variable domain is DGGITQSPKYLFRKEGQNVTLSCEQNLNHDAMYWYRQDPGQGLRLIYYSQIVNDFQKGDIAEGYSVSREKKESFPLTVTSAQKNPTAFYLCASSINRGQPQHFGDGTRLSIL.